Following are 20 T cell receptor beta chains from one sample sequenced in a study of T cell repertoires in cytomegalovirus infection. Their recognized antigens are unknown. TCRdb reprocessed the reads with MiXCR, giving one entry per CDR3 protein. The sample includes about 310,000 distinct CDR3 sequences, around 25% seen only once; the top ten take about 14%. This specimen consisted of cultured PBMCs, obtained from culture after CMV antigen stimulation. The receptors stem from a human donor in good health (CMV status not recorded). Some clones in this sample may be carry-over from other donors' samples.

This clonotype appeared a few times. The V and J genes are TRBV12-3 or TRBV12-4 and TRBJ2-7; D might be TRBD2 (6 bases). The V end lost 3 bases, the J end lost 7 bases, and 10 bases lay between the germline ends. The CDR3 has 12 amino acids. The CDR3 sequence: CASSFRGREQYV. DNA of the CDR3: TGTGCCAGCAGTTTCAGAGGGAGGGAGCAGTACGTC.

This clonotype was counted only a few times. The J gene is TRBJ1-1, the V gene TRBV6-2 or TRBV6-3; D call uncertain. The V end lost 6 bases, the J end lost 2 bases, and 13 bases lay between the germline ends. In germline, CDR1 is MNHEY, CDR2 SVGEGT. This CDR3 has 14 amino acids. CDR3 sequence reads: CASSPLAGNTEAFF. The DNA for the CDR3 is TGTGCCAGCAGCCCCCTCGCGGGAAACACTGAAGCTTTCTTT.

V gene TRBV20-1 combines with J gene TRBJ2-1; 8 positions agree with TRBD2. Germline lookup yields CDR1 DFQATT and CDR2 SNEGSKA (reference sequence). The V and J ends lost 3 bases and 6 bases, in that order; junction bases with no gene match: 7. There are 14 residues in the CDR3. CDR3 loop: CSASKLAGVNEQFF. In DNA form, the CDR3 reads TGCAGTGCTAGTAAGCTAGCGGGCGTCAATGAGCAGTTCTTC.

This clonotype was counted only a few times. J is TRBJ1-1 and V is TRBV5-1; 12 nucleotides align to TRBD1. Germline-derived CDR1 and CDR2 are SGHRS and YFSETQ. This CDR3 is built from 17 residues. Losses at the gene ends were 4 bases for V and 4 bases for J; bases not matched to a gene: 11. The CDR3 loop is CASSGTGTGGWSTEAFF. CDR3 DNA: TGCGCCAGCAGCGGGACCGGGACAGGGGGCTGGAGCACTGAAGCTTTCTTT. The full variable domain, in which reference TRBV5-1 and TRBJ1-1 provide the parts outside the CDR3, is KAGVTQTPRYLIKTRGQQVTLSCSPISGHRSVSWYQQTPGQGLQFLFEYFSETQRNKGNFPGRFSGRQFSNSRSEMNVSTLELGDSALYLCASSGTGTGGWSTEAFFGQGTRLTVV.

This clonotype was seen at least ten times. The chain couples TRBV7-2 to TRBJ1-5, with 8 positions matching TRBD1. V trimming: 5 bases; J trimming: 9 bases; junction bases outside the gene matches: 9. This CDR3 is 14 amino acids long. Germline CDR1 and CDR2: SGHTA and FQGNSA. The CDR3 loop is CASSPGTGPLPQHF. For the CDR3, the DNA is TGTGCCAGCAGCCCAGGGACAGGTCCCTTGCCCCAGCATTTT.

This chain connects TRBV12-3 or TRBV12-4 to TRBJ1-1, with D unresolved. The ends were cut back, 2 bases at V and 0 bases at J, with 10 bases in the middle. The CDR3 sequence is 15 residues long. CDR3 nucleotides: TGTGCCAGCAGTTTAATGCGGCAGCTGAACACTGAAGCTTTCTTT. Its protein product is CASSLMRQLNTEAFF.

The CDR3 sequence is CSARDGTSTTYEQYF. The CDR3 bases are TGCAGTGCTAGAGATGGGACTAGCACCACCTACGAGCAGTACTTC. The J gene is TRBJ2-7, the V gene TRBV20-1; TRBD2 matches at 9 bases. CDR1 DFQATT and CDR2 SNEGSKA come from the germline V gene (reference sequence). The CDR3 totals 15 residues. V gave up 0 bases and J gave up 2 bases; unmatched junction bases: 5.

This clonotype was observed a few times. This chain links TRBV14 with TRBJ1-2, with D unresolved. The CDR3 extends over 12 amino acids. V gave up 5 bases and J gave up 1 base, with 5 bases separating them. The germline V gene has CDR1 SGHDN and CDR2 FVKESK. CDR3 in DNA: TGTGCCAGCAGCGCCCATAACTATGGCTACACCTTC. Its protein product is CASSAHNYGYTF. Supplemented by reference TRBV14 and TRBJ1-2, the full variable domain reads EAGVTQFPSHSVIEKGQTVTLRCDPISGHDNLYWYRRVMGKEIKFLLHFVKESKQDESGMPNNRFLAERTGGTYSTLKVQPAELEDSGVYFCASSAHNYGYTFGSGTRLTVV.

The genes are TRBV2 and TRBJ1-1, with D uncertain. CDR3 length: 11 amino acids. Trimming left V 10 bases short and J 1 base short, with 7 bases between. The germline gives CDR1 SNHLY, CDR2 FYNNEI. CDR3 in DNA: TGTGCCACGGTCGAGAACACTGAAGCTTTCTTT. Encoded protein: CATVENTEAFF.

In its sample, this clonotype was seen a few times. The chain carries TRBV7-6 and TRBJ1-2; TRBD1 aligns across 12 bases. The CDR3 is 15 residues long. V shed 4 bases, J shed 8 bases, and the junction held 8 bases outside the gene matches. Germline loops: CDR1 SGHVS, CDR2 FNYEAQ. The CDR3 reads CASSSSTGTGGGYTF. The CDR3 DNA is TGTGCCAGCAGCTCGTCTACCGGGACAGGGGGCGGCTACACCTTC.

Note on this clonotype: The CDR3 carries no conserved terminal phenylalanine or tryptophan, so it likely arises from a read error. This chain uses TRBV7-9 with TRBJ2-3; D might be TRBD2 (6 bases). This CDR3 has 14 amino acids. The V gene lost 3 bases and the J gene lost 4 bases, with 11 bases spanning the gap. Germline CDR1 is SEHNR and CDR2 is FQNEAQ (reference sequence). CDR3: CASSFSGEADTQYS. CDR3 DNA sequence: TGTGCCAGCAGCTTCTCGGGAGAGGCAGATACGCAGTATTCT.

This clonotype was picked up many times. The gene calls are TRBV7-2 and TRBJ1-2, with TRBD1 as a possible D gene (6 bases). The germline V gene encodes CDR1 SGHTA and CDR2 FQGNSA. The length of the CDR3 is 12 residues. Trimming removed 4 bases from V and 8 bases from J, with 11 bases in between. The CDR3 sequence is CASSYYRDGYTF. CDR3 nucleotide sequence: TGTGCCAGCAGCTACTACAGGGACGGCTACACCTTC.

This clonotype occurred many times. CDR3 bases: TGTGCCAGCAGTTTTGGCGGACAGGGGGATCAGCCCCAGCATTTT. This translates into CASSFGGQGDQPQHF. The chain uses TRBV28 and TRBJ1-5; 10 bases agree with TRBD1. The V gene's germline CDR1 is MDHEN and CDR2 SYDVKM. The CDR3 covers 15 residues. Trimming at V came to 3 bases and at J to 5 bases, leaving 4 bases not matched to a gene.

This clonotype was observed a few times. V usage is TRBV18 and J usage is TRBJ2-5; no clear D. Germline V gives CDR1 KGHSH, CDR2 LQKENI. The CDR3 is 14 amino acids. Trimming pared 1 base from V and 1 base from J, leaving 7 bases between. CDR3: CASSPLVIQETQYF. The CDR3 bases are TGTGCCAGCTCACCACTTGTCATCCAAGAGACCCAGTACTTC.

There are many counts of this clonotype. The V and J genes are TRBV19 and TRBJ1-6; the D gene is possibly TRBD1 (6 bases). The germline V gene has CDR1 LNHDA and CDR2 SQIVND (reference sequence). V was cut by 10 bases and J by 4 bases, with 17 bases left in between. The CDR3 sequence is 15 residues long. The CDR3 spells CATSPQGNYNSPLHF. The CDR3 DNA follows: TGTGCCACGAGCCCCCAGGGGAATTATAATTCACCCCTCCACTTT.

The CDR3: CGGDSRYTDTQYF. CDR3 coding DNA: TGTGGAGGCGACTCCCGGTACACAGATACGCAGTATTTT. V gene TRBV19 combines with J gene TRBJ2-3; D not certain. CDR1 is LNHDA and CDR2 is SQIVND in the germline V gene (reference sequence). This CDR3 has 13 amino acids.

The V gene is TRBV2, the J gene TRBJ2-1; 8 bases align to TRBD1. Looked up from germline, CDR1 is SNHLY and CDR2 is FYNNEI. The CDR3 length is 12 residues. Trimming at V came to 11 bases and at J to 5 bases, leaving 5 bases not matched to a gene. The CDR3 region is CAATDRDNEQFF. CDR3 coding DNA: TGTGCCGCAACGGACAGGGACAATGAGCAGTTCTTC.

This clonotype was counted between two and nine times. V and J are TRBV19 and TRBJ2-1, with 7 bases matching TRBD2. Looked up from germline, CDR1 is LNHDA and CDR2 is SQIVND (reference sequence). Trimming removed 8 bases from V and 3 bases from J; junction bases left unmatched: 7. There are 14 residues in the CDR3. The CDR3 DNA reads TGTGCCAGTGGGGTGCTAGCGGTCTACAATGAGCAGTTCTTC. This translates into CASGVLAVYNEQFF.

Here the CDR3 reads CSTLGGSPDTQYF. The DNA of the CDR3 is TGCAGCACACTCGGCGGGAGCCCAGATACGCAGTATTTT. This rearrangement joins TRBV29-1 to TRBJ2-3; 7 bases fit TRBD2. CDR3 size: 13 residues. Per the germline V gene, CDR1 is SQVTM and CDR2 is ANQGSEA. Losses at the gene ends were 8 bases for V and 4 bases for J; bases not matched to a gene: 9.

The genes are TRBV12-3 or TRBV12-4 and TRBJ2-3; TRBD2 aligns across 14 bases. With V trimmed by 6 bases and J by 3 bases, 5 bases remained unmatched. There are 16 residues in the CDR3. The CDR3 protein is CASRTSGRAITDTQYF. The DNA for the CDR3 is TGTGCCAGCAGGACTAGCGGGAGGGCTATAACAGATACGCAGTATTTT.